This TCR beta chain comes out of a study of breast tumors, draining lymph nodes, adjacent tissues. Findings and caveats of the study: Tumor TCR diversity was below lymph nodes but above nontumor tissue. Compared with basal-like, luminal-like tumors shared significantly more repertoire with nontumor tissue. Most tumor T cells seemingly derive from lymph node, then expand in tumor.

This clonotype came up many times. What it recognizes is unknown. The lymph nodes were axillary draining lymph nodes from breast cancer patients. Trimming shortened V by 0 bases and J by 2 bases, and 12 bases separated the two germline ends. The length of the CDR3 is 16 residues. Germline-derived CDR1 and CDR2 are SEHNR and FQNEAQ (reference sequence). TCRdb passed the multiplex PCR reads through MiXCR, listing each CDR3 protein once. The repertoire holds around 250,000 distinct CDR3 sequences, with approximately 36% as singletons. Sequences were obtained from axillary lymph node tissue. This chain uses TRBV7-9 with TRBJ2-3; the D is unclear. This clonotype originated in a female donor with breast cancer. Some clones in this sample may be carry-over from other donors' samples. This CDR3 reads CASSLAHLQVTDTQYF. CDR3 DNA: TGTGCCAGCAGCTTAGCTCACCTCCAGGTCACAGATACGCAGTATTTT. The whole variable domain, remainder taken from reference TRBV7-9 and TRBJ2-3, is DTGVSQNPRHKITKRGQNVTFRCDPISEHNRLYWYRQTLGQGPEFLTYFQNEAQLEKSRLLSDRFSAERPKGSFSTLEIQRTEQGDSAMYLCASSLAHLQVTDTQYFGPGTRLTVL.